The TCR beta chain under discussion was sequenced for a study of identical twins listed by TCRdb under 2016. Some background on the complete study: To test whether fetal clonotypes persist, this study deep-sequenced TCR alpha and beta repertoires from monozygotic twins, from unrelated adults of various ages, and from cord blood. To rule out contamination, replicate twin experiments were performed at different times with different library preparation protocols. General findings and caveats noted by the study authors: Zero-insertion analyses could be partly confounded by invariant T cells such as MAIT and iNKT, although diverse VJ usage argued against such confounding for most clonotypes. Abundant cord blood beta clonotypes carried fewer insertions; young adult naive repertoires showed a weaker similar trend, while memory repertoires showed none. Out-of-frame TCR alpha sharing in monozygotic twins was systematically underestimated by recombination models, whereas sharing between unrelated individuals was in agreement with the recombination models. Because the same donors could not be followed over many years, the conclusions relied on cross-sectional statistical analysis. Excess twin sharing in beta out-of-frame sequences was weaker because fewer shared sequences lowered the signal-to-noise ratio. Compared with coincidental sharing between unrelated individuals, an excess of low generation-probability sequences was observed among out-of-frame TCR alpha sequences shared between twins.

Only healthy Caucasian donors were included. The twin cohort comprised three pairs of female monozygotic twins, all aged about 18 to 29 years. Miltenyi CD45RO+ enrichment and human naive T-cell isolation kits were used to isolate memory (CD45RO+) and naive T cells from PBMC. Libraries were prepared through 5' RACE. Sequencer: Illumina HiSeq 2000. A universal primer binding site was introduced by template switching, and a unique molecular identifier was present in the final cDNA, enabling accurate counting of TCR cDNA molecules. Specific primers in the conserved constant-segment region were used to synthesize first-strand cDNA for TCR alpha and beta chains. To control for contamination, every cDNA library carried two barcodes: a SMART-Mk sample barcode plus Illumina barcodes. Two successive PCR steps introduced TruSeq adapter sequences along with Illumina sample barcodes. TCR alpha and beta cDNA libraries were sequenced on the Illumina HiSeq platform with custom primers. In the authors' own workflow: Unique molecular identifiers were extracted from raw reads with MiGEC, and CDR3 positions were determined with MiXCR. Recombination models were inferred per individual with the repgenHMM and IGoR tools using an EM algorithm. The tcR package in R was used for shared clonotype analysis, with sharing normalized by the product of cloneset sizes. To study raw recombination free of thymic and clonal selection effects, out-of-frame nonproductive sequences were analyzed. TCRdb passed the public sequencing reads through fastp at Q25 and MiXCR, retaining productive beta sequences. Duplicate CDR3 protein sequences are folded into a single record with the most common DNA and genes. TCRdb, not the authors, supplied the V and J calls. Counted in this sample were 250,000 or so distinct CDR3 sequences; roughly an eighth of them appeared once. 3.5% to 4.5% of the sample comes from the top ten.

For CDR1 and CDR2, the germline V gene lists KGHSH and LQKENI. After removal of 4 bases from V and 0 bases from J, the junction retains 11 bases not matched to a gene. The CDR3 covers 18 residues, taking in both the cysteine and the phenylalanine. CDR3 DNA only is kept here, 54 bases in frame from base 1. As to this clonotype: Its recognized antigen is unknown. Qualities for individual bases were not recorded, and no much larger clone is one base off.

These data were likewise used in another study, on yellow fever vaccine responses in identical twins. According to the second study: According to the authors, in identical twins the way T cells responded to vaccination appeared partly convergent and partly personalized. In the study, vaccine-responding T cell clones were precisely tracked in identical twins.

The chain links TRBV18 with TRBJ2-4; 8 central bases correspond to TRBD2. The TCR was taken from a young woman in good health. Sequenced: memory (CD45RO+) T cells sorted from blood. The label giving this sample's cell subset or site can be read as: CD45RO+ enriched T cells. The sequenced DNA: TGTGCCAGCTCACGGTTTCCGGGAGGGACTGAAGCCAAAAACATTCAGTACTTC. Its protein product is CASSRFPGGTEAKNIQYF.